Below are 32 T cell receptor beta chains sequenced from a single sample in a study of control samples from healthy donors and cancer patients. Some clones are missing from TCRdb's copy, which holds only in-frame ones; the method was immunoSEQ multiplex PCR. The sample holds some 100,000 clones; 88% are singletons and the top ten take 13% to 15%. Sequencing used blood. These receptors were collected from a man aged 25-40 years in good health.

The V call is TRBV29-1, the J call TRBJ2-3; 7 bases agree with TRBD2. Germline values: CDR1 SQVTM, CDR2 ANQGSEA. V lost 7 bases and J lost 2; bases outside the gene matches: 12. The CDR3 consists of 15 residues. The CDR3 here is CSARLWGGDTDTQYF. In DNA, the CDR3 is TGCAGCGCACGACTCTGGGGGGGAGACACAGATACGCAGTATTTT.

The rearrangement joins TRBV7-2 to TRBJ2-2; 7 positions match TRBD1. Looked up from germline, CDR1 is SGHTA and CDR2 is FQGNSA. The CDR3 runs 14 residues. V was clipped by 5 bases and J by 6 bases; unmatched bases: 6. The CDR3 region has the DNA TGTGCCAGCAGCCACTACAGGGGACCCGGGGAGCTGTTTTTT. It yields the protein CASSHYRGPGELFF.

The chain is built from TRBV9 and TRBJ1-1; 7 bases match TRBD1. Germline trimming cut 1 base from V and 0 bases from J; bases unmatched to any gene: 3. Germline loops: CDR1 SGDLS, CDR2 YYNGEE. The CDR3 runs 15 residues. CDR3: CASSVLDRVNTEAFF. The CDR3, as DNA: TGTGCCAGCAGCGTATTAGACAGGGTGAACACTGAAGCTTTCTTT. Drawing the rest from reference TRBV9 and TRBJ1-1, the complete variable domain is DSGVTQTPKHLITATGQRVTLRCSPRSGDLSVYWYQQSLDQGLQFLIQYYNGEERAKGNILERFSAQQFPDLHSELNLSSLELGDSALYFCASSVLDRVNTEAFFGQGTRLTVV.

This CDR3 reads CASSPATGWGTGELFF. The CDR3 coding sequence is TGTGCCAGCTCACCTGCGACGGGATGGGGCACCGGGGAGCTGTTTTTT. The J gene is TRBJ2-2, the V gene TRBV18, with D possibly being TRBD2 (5 bases). From germline, CDR1 is KGHSH and CDR2 LQKENI. The CDR3 spans 16 residues. Trimming left V 3 bases short and J 4 bases short, with 15 bases between.

J is TRBJ1-5 and V is TRBV27; D not certain. Germline V gene data show CDR1 as MNHEY and CDR2 as SMNVEV (reference sequence). The CDR3 length is 15 residues. V was pared by 0 bases and J by 2 bases, with 8 bases between. In DNA form, the CDR3 reads TGTGCCAGCAGTTTATCGTTTATGGGCAATCAGCCCCAGCATTTT. Its protein is CASSLSFMGNQPQHF.

The CDR3 DNA sequence: TGTGCCAGCAGCCCTTATATTGCGGGGGAGTACTTC. Protein product: CASSPYIAGEYF. The chain has TRBV11-2 and TRBJ2-4; 7 bases match TRBD2. The CDR3 covers 12 residues. CDR1 and CDR2 from the germline V gene are SGHAT and FQNNGV. V gave up 5 bases and J gave up 14 bases; unmatched junction bases: 9. Full variable domain (remainder filled in from reference TRBV11-2 and TRBJ2-4): EAGVAQSPRYKIIEKRQSVAFWCNPISGHATLYWYQQILGQGPKLLIQFQNNGVVDDSQLPKDRFSAERLKGVDSTLKIQPAKLEDSAVYLCASSPYIAGEYFGAGTRLSVL.

The genes are TRBV5-4 and TRBJ1-3; D is ambiguous. Deletions cut 4 bases from V and 4 bases from J, with 18 bases between. This CDR3 region has 16 residues. Looked up from germline, CDR1 is SGHNT and CDR2 is YYREEE (reference sequence). The CDR3 spells CASSDRIKSGGNTIYF. Written as DNA, the CDR3 is TGTGCCAGCAGCGATAGGATAAAGTCTGGGGGAAACACCATATATTTT.

This chain links TRBV7-9 with TRBJ1-4; TRBD1 aligns across 9 bases. The V segment lost 3 bases and the J segment 7 bases; nucleotides outside the gene matches: 3. Germline values: CDR1 SEHNR, CDR2 FQNEAQ (reference sequence). The CDR3 sequence is 14 residues long. The CDR3 sequence is CASSLGQGLEKLFF. CDR3 sequence (DNA): TGTGCCAGCAGCTTGGGACAGGGTCTTGAAAAACTGTTTTTT.

This clone has only one observation. The chain recombines TRBV19 with TRBJ1-5; TRBD1 agrees at 10 bases. From germline, CDR1 is LNHDA and CDR2 SQIVND (reference sequence). Trimming removed 9 bases from V and 4 bases from J; junction bases left unmatched: 6. The CDR3 runs to 14 residues. The chain's CDR3 is CASTGQGGNQPQHF. The DNA of the CDR3 is TGTGCCAGCACTGGACAGGGGGGAAATCAGCCCCAGCATTTT.

As DNA, the CDR3 is TGTGCCAGCAGTTACAACTATGGCTACACCTTC. Its protein is CASSYNYGYTF. The V call is TRBV6-5, the J call TRBJ1-2; D gene unclear. The CDR3 is 11 amino acids. The germline CDR1 and CDR2 sequences are MNHEY and SVGAGI. Trimming stripped 2 bases from V and 2 bases from J, with 0 bases between.

This clone was detected a few times. The chain joins TRBV19 to TRBJ1-1; D perhaps matches TRBD1 (6 bases). V lost 5 bases to trimming and J lost 1 base, with 11 bases between them. The CDR3 has 14 amino acids. CDR1 is LNHDA and CDR2 is SQIVND in the germline V gene (reference sequence). The CDR3 region is CASSYGTPNTEAFF. The CDR3 DNA reads TGTGCCAGTAGTTACGGGACACCGAACACTGAAGCTTTCTTT. The full variable domain, with the rest looked up from reference TRBV19 and TRBJ1-1, is DGGITQSPKYLFRKEGQNVTLSCEQNLNHDAMYWYRQDPGQGLRLIYYSQIVNDFQKGDIAEGYSVSREKKESFPLTVTSAQKNPTAFYLCASSYGTPNTEAFFGQGTRLTVV.

The rearrangement links TRBV29-1 to TRBJ2-7; 7 bases fit TRBD1. CDR3 size: 13 residues. Germline V gives CDR1 SQVTM, CDR2 ANQGSEA. The junction had 6 bases not matched to a gene; V was cut back by 4 bases and J by 3 bases. The DNA for the CDR3 is TGCAGCGTTGCCACGGGACAGATCTACGAGCAGTACTTC. It yields the protein CSVATGQIYEQYF.

The chain employs TRBV27 and TRBJ2-7; 10 bases fit TRBD2. V shed 5 bases, J shed 2 bases, and the junction held 15 bases outside the gene matches. CDR1 MNHEY and CDR2 SMNVEV come from the germline V gene (reference sequence). This CDR3 has 18 amino acids. The DNA for the CDR3 is TGTGCCAGCAGTGCCTTGACTAGCGGGTTCGGGCCGCCCTACGAGCAGTACTTC. Protein product: CASSALTSGFGPPYEQYF.

The chain links TRBV15 to TRBJ2-7; D possibly uses TRBD1 or TRBD2 (5 bases each). The germline V gene encodes CDR1 LNHNV and CDR2 YYDKDF (reference sequence). CDR3 length equals 16 residues. Trimming cost V 3 bases and J 0 bases, with 15 bases left between them. CDR3 region: CATSSILFGTSYEQYF. CDR3 nucleotide sequence: TGTGCCACCAGCAGCATCCTGTTCGGGACCTCCTACGAGCAGTACTTC.

This chain joins TRBV7-8 and TRBJ1-1; possibly TRBD1 for D (6 bases). The CDR3 sequence is 11 residues long. V lost 5 bases to trimming and J lost 11 bases, with 12 bases between them. Per the germline V gene, CDR1 is SGHVS and CDR2 is FQNEAQ. Written as DNA, the CDR3 is TGTGCCAGCAGCCCCGACAGGAGGGCTTTCTTT. It translates to CASSPDRRAFF.

The chain joins TRBV6-6 to TRBJ2-1; D might be TRBD2 (7 bases). The germline V gene has CDR1 MNHNY and CDR2 SVGAGI (reference sequence). The CDR3 totals 20 residues. V shed 6 bases and J shed 1 base, with 28 bases lying between them. This CDR3 is CASSPGGRGGLSGSYNEQFF. CDR3 DNA: TGTGCCAGCAGCCCCGGCGGGAGAGGGGGGCTTTCGGGGTCCTACAATGAGCAGTTCTTC.

This chain links TRBV30 with TRBJ1-1; D gene uncertain. Germline V gene sequence: CDR1 GTSNPN, CDR2 SVGIG (reference sequence). The CDR3 loop spans 13 amino acids. V was cut by 0 bases and J by 5 bases, with 10 bases left in between. The CDR3 reads CAWSVRKGTEAFF. DNA for the CDR3: TGTGCCTGGAGTGTACGGAAGGGAACTGAAGCTTTCTTT.

CDR3 DNA: TGTGCCAGCAGCCCGTCACAGGGCCCGAACGAAAAACTGTTTTTT. This codes for CASSPSQGPNEKLFF. J is TRBJ1-4 and V is TRBV3-1 (or the pseudogene TRBV3-2); tentatively, D is TRBD1 (6 bases). V lost 4 bases to trimming and J lost 8 bases, with 17 bases between them. Per the germline V gene, CDR1 is LGHDT and CDR2 is YNNKEL (reference sequence). CDR3 length: 15 amino acids.

The CDR3 loop reads CASVRDSDYEQYF. CDR3 DNA sequence: TGTGCCAGCGTCCGGGACAGCGACTACGAGCAGTACTTC. The J gene is TRBJ2-7, the V gene TRBV2; 7 bases fit TRBD1. The J segment lost 3 bases and the V segment lost 8 bases, leaving 7 bases of the junction unmatched. Looked up from germline, CDR1 is SNHLY and CDR2 is FYNNEI. This CDR3 has 13 residues.

The chain combines TRBV5-4 with TRBJ2-3; possible D gene TRBD1, 5 bases. V was shortened by 4 bases and J by 3 bases, with 18 bases between the two germline ends. This CDR3 is built from 16 residues. Germline lookup yields CDR1 SGHNT and CDR2 YYREEE (reference sequence). The CDR3 sequence is CASSGTGQLGTDTQYF. CDR3 DNA sequence: TGTGCCAGCAGCGGAACTGGACAATTGGGGACAGATACGCAGTATTTT.

V is TRBV7-3 and J is TRBJ1-3; 7 bases fit TRBD1. The CDR3 has 15 residues. Germline-derived CDR1 and CDR2 are SGHTA and FQGTGA. V was pared by 4 bases and J by 4 bases, with 7 bases of the junction left unmatched. CDR3 in amino acids: CASSSGGTAGNTIYF. Written as DNA, the CDR3 is TGTGCCAGCAGCTCAGGTGGGACAGCCGGAAACACCATATATTTT. Complete variable domain (other parts from reference TRBV7-3 and TRBJ1-3): GAGVSQTPSNKVTEKGKYVELRCDPISGHTALYWYRQSLGQGPEFLIYFQGTGAADDSGLPNDRFFAVRPEGSVSTLKIQRTERGDSAVYLCASSSGGTAGNTIYFGEGSWLTVV.

The chain has TRBV19 and TRBJ1-2; D gene ambiguous. Germline V gives CDR1 LNHDA, CDR2 SQIVND (reference sequence). CDR3 length: 16 residues. V dropped 0 bases and J dropped 4 bases, with 15 bases sitting between them. The CDR3 sequence: CASSIDPAENFYGYTF. CDR3 DNA: TGTGCCAGTAGTATAGATCCGGCAGAAAACTTCTATGGCTACACCTTC.

The rearrangement uses TRBV27 and TRBJ2-5; 8 bases map to TRBD2. The CDR3 covers 14 residues. Germline V lookup: CDR1 MNHEY, CDR2 SMNVEV (reference sequence). V lost 5 bases, J lost 5 bases, and 7 bases stayed unmatched. CDR3 amino acids: CASSQGLGGETQYF. CDR3 in DNA: TGTGCCAGCAGTCAGGGACTAGGGGGGGAGACCCAGTACTTC.

The rearrangement links TRBV19 to TRBJ1-2; 7 nucleotides align to TRBD1. The V gene end was trimmed by 8 bases and the J gene end by 4 bases; junction bases not matched to a gene: 7. The CDR3 is made up of 13 amino acids. Per the germline V gene, CDR1 is LNHDA and CDR2 is SQIVND (reference sequence). This chain's CDR3 is CASAKGQLYGYTF. The CDR3 nucleotides read TGTGCCAGTGCTAAGGGACAGCTCTATGGCTACACCTTC.

The V gene is TRBV7-3, the J gene TRBJ2-1, with no clear D. CDR1 is SGHTA, CDR2 FQGTGA, per germline. Trimming pared 5 bases from V and 3 bases from J, leaving 11 bases between. There are 14 residues in the CDR3. The CDR3: CASSLRQNYNEQFF. The CDR3 region has the DNA TGTGCCAGCAGCCTAAGACAAAACTACAATGAGCAGTTCTTC.

V and J are TRBV5-1 and TRBJ1-6, with TRBD1 as a possible D gene (6 bases). Germline-derived CDR1 and CDR2 are SGHRS and YFSETQ. Trimming pared 1 base from V and 6 bases from J, leaving 14 bases between. The CDR3 runs to 16 residues. In nucleotides, the CDR3 is TGCGCCAGCAGCTTGAATTCCCAGGGGCGTAATTCACCCCTCCACTTT. It is translated as CASSLNSQGRNSPLHF.

J is TRBJ1-2 and V is TRBV4-1; possibly TRBD1 for D (6 bases). V lost 4 bases and J lost 4, with 22 bases in between. This CDR3 is 17 amino acids long. Germline V gene sequence: CDR1 MGHRA, CDR2 YSYEKL. CDR3 sequence: CASSPSGTRGGAYGYTF. CDR3 in DNA: TGCGCCAGCAGCCCATCAGGGACGAGGGGGGGAGCCTATGGCTACACCTTC.

This chain links TRBV7-9 with TRBJ1-2, with a weak D call TRBD1 (5 bases). The CDR3 is 15 residues long. The V and J ends lost 0 bases and 5 bases respectively, with 13 bases between them. Germline lookup yields CDR1 SEHNR and CDR2 FQNEAQ (reference sequence). The CDR3 here is CASSLADSNMYGYTF. In DNA form, the CDR3 reads TGTGCCAGCAGCTTAGCCGACAGTAATATGTATGGCTACACCTTC.

The chain links TRBV12-3 or TRBV12-4 to TRBJ1-3; no definite D call. Deletions cut 5 bases from V and 3 bases from J, with 8 bases between. The CDR3 has 13 residues. The CDR3 nucleotides read TGTGCCAGCAGTCGGGGTAATGGAAACACCATATATTTT. This sequence encodes CASSRGNGNTIYF.

This chain uses TRBV5-4 with TRBJ2-7; tentatively, D is TRBD1 or TRBD2 (5 bases each). V dropped 4 bases and J dropped 6 bases, with 23 bases sitting between them. The CDR3 has 16 residues. In germline, CDR1 is SGHNT, CDR2 YYREEE (reference sequence). For the CDR3, the DNA is TGTGCCAGCAGCCATTACCAGGGACCGCTCGACAGCGAGCAGTACTTC. Its translation: CASSHYQGPLDSEQYF.

The chain links TRBV19 to TRBJ1-4; TRBD1 agrees at 9 bases. Germline V gene data show CDR1 as LNHDA and CDR2 as SQIVND (reference sequence). This CDR3 has 16 amino acids. With 3 bases clipped from V and 2 bases from J, the junction kept 4 bases outside the gene matches. CDR3 sequence reads: CASSIGTGSTNEKLFF. The CDR3 nucleotides are TGTGCCAGTAGTATTGGGACAGGGTCTACTAATGAAAAACTGTTTTTT.

The chain has TRBV5-1 and TRBJ2-7; TRBD2 aligns across 7 bases. The germline gives CDR1 SGHRS, CDR2 YFSETQ. The ends lost 0 bases at V and 5 bases at J; junction bases unmatched: 5. This CDR3 is 14 amino acids long. As DNA, the CDR3 is TGCGCCAGCAGCTTGGCGGGGGGTATTAACGAGCAGTACTTC. The encoded protein is CASSLAGGINEQYF.